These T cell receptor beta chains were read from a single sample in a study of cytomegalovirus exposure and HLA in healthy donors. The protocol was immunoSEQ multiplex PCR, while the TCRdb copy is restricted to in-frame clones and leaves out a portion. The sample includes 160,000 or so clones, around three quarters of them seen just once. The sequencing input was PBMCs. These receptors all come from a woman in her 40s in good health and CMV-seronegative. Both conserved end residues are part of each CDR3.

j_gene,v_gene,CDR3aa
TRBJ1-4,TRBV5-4,CASSPTGGKDEKLFF
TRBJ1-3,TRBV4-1,CASSRQSSGNTIYF
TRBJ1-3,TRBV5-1,CASSPDSRSGNTIYF
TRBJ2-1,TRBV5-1,CASKAGADNEQFF
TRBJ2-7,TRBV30,CAWSFGTSGQPRSSYEQYF
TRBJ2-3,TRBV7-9,CASSLDLAGGPSDTQYF
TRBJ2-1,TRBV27,CASTEEGRAYNEQFF
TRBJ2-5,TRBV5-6,CASSSPTGKETQYF
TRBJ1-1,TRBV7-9,CSSSPSVREAFF
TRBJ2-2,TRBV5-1,CASSLLGTSGRNTGELFF